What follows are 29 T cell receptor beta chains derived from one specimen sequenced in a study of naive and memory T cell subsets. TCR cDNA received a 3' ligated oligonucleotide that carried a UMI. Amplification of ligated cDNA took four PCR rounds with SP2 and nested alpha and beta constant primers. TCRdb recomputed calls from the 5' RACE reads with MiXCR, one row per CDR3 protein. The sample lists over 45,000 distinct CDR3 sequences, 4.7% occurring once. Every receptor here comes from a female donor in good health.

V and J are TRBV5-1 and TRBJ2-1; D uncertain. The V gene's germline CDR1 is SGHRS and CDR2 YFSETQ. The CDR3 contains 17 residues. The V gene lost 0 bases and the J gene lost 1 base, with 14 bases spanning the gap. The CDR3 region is CASSLAPTGISYNEQFF. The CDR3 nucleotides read TGCGCCAGCAGCTTGGCCCCAACGGGTATATCCTACAATGAGCAGTTCTTC.

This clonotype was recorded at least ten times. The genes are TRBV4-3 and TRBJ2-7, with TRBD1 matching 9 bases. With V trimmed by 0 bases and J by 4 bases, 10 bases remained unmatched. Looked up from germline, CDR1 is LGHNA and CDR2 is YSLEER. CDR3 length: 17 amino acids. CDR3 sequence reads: CASSQDGAGTGLYEQYF. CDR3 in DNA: TGCGCCAGCAGCCAAGATGGGGCCGGGACAGGGCTTTACGAGCAGTACTTC.

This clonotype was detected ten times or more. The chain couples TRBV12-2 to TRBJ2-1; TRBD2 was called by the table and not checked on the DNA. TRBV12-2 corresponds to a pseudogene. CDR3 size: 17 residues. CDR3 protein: CASRFSIAESSYNEQFF. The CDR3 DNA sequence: TGTGCAAGTCGCTTTTCCATAGCGGAGAGCTCCTACAATGAGCAGTTCTTC.

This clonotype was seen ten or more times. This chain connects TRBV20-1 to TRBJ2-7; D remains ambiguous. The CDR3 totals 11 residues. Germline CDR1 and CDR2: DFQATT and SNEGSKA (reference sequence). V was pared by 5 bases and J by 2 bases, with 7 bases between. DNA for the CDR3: TGCAGTGCTCCTCTTACCTACGAGCAGTACTTC. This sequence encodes CSAPLTYEQYF.

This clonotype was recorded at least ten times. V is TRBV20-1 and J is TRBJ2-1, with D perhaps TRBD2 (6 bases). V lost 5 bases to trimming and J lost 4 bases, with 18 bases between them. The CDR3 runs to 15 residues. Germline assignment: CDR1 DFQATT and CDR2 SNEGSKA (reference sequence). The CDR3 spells CSAQRPGRGYNEQFF. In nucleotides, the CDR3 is TGCAGTGCTCAAAGGCCGGGACGGGGGTACAATGAGCAGTTCTTC.

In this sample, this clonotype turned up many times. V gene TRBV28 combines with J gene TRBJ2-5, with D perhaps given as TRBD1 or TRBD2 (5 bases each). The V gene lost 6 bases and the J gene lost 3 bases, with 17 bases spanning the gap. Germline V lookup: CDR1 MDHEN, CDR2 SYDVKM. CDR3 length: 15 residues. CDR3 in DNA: TGTGCCAGCAGAGATGAACAGGCGGGTAAAGAGACCCAGTACTTC. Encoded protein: CASRDEQAGKETQYF.

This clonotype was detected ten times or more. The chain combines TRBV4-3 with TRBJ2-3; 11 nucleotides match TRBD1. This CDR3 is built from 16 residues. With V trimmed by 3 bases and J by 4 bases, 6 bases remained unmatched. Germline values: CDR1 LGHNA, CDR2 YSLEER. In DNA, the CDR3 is TGCGCCAGCAGCCAGGGAGGACAGGGGGCCTCAGATACGCAGTATTTT. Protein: CASSQGGQGASDTQYF.

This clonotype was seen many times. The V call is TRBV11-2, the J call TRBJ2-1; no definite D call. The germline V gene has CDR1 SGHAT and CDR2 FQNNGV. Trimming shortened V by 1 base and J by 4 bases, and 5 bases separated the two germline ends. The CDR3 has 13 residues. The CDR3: CASSLGQYNEQFF. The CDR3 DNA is TGTGCCAGCAGCTTAGGCCAGTACAATGAGCAGTTCTTC.

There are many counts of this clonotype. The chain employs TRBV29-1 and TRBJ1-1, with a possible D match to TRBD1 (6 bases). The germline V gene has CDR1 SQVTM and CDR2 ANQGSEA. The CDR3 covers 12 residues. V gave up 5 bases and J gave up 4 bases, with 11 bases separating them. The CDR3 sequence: CSVPRGSTEAFF. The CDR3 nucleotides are TGCAGCGTTCCCAGGGGTAGCACTGAAGCTTTCTTT. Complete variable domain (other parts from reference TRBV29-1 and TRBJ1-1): SAVISQKPSRDICQRGTSLTIQCQVDSQVTMMFWYRQQPGQSLTLIATANQGSEATYESGFVIDKFPISRPNLTFSTLTVSNMSPEDSSIYLCSVPRGSTEAFFGQGTRLTVV.

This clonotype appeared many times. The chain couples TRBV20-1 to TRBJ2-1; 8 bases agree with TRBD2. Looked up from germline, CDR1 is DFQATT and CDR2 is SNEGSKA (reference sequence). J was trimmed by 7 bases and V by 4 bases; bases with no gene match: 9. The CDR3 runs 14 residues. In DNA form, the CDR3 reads TGCAGTGCTATATACAGCGGGAGTACTAATGAGCAGTTCTTC. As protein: CSAIYSGSTNEQFF.

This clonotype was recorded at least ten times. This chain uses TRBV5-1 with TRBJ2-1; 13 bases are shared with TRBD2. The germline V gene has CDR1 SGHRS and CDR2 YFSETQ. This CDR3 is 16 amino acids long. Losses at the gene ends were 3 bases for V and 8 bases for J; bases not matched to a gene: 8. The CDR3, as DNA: TGCGCCAGCAGCTCTGGGACTAGCGGGAATGGAGATGAGCAGTTCTTC. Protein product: CASSSGTSGNGDEQFF.

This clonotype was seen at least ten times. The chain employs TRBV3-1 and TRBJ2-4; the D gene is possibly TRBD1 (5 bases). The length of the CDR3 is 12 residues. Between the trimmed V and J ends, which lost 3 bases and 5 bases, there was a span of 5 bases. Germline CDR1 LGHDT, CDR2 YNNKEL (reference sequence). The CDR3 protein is CASSQTENIQYF. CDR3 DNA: TGTGCCAGCAGCCAGACAGAAAACATTCAGTACTTC.

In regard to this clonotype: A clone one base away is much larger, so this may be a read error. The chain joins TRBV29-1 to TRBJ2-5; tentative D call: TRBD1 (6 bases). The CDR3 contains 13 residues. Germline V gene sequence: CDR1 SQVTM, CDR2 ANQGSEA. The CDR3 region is CSVDWTAQETRYF. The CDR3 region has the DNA TGCAGCGTTGATTGGACAGCCCAAGAGACCCGGTACTTC.

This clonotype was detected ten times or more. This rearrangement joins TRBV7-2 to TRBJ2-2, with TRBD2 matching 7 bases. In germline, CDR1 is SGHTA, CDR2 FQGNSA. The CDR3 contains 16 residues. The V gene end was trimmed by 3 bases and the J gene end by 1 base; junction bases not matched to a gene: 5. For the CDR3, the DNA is TGTGCCAGCAGCTTCTCGACTAGCCTGAACACCGGGGAGCTGTTTTTT. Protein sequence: CASSFSTSLNTGELFF.

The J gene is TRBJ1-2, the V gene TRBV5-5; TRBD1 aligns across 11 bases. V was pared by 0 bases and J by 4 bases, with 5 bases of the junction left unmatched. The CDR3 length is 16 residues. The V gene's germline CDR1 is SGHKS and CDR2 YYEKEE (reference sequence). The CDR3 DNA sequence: TGTGCCAGCAGCTTGGGCGGACAGGGGGCGAGCTATGGCTACACCTTC. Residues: CASSLGGQGASYGYTF.

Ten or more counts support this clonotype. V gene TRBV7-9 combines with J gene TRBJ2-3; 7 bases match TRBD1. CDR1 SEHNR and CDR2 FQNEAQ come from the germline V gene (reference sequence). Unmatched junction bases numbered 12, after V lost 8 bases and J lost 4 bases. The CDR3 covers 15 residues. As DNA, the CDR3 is TGTGCCAGCGGGACAGCTAACCGAAATTCAGATACGCAGTATTTT. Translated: CASGTANRNSDTQYF.

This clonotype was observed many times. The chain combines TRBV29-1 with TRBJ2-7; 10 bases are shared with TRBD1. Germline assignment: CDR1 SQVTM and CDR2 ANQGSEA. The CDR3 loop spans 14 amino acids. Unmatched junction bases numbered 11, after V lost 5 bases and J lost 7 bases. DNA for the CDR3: TGCAGCGTTCAACCGGGACAGGGGACCGGGGAGCAGTACTTC. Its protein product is CSVQPGQGTGEQYF.

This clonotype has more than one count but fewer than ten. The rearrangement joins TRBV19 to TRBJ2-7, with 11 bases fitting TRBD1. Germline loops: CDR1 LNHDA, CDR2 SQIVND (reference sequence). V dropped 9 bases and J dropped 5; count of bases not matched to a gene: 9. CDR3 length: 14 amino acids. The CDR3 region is CASRLGQGGHEQYF. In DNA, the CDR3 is TGTGCCAGCCGTTTGGGACAGGGGGGCCACGAGCAGTACTTC.

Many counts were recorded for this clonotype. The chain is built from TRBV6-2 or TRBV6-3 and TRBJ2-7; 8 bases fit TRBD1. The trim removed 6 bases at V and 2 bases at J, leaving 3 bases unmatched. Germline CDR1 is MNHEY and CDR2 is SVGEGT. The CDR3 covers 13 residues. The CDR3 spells CASSGQGTYEQYF. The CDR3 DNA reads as TGTGCCAGCAGCGGACAGGGTACCTACGAGCAGTACTTC.

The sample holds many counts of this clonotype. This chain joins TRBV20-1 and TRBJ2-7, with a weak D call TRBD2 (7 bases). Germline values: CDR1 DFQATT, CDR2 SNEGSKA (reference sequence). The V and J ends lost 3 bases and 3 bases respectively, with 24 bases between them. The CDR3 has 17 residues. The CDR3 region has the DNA TGCAGTGCTAGGCCGACAGGTCCCCTAGCGGAGTTCTACGAGCAGTACTTC. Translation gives CSARPTGPLAEFYEQYF.

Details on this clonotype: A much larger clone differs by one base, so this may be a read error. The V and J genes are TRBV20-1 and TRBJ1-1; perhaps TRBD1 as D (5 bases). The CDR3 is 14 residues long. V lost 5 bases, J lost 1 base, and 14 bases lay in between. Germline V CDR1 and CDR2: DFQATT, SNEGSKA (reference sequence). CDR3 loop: CSAFDKGWNTEAFF. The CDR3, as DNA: TGCAGTGCTTTCGACAAGGGGTGGAACACTGAAGCTTTCTTT.

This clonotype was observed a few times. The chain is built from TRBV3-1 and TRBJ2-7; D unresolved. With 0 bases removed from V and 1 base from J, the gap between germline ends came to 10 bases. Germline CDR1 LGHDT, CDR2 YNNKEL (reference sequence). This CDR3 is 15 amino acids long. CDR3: CASSQDPRPSYEQYF. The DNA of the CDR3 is TGTGCCAGCAGCCAAGACCCACGACCATCCTACGAGCAGTACTTC.

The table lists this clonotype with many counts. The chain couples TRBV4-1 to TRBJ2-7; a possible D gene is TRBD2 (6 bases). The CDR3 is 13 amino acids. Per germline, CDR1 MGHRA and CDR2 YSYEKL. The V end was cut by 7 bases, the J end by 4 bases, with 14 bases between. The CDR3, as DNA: TGCGCCAGCACCGGACGGGAGCCGTACGAGCAGTACTTC. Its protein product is CASTGREPYEQYF.

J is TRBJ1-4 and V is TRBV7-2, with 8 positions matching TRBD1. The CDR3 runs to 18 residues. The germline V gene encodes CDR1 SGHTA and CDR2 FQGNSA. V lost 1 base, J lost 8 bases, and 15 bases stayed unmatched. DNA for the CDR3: TGTGCCAGCAGCTTAGAAGAACCCGGGACAGGATTTGGGGAAAAACTGTTTTTT. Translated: CASSLEEPGTGFGEKLFF.

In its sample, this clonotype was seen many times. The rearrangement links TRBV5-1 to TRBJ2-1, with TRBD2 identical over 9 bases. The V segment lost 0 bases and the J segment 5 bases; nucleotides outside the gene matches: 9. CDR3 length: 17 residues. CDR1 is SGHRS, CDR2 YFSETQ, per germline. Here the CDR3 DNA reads TGCGCCAGCAGCTTGGGCGGGAGGGCCCTCGGCGACAATGAGCAGTTCTTC. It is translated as CASSLGGRALGDNEQFF.

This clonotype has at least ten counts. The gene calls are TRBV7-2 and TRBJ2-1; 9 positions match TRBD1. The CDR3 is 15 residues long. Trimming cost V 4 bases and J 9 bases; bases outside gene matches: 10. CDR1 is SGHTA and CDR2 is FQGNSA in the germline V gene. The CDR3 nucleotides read TGTGCCAGCAGCTCCCGACAGGGGGGCGGAAGTGAGCAGTTCTTC. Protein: CASSSRQGGGSEQFF.

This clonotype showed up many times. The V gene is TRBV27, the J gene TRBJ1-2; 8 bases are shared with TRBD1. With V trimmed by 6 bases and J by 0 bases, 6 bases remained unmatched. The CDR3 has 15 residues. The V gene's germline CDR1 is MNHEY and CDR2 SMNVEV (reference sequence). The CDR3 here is CASSPGQGSNYGYTF. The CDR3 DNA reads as TGTGCCAGCAGCCCAGGACAGGGTTCTAACTATGGCTACACCTTC.

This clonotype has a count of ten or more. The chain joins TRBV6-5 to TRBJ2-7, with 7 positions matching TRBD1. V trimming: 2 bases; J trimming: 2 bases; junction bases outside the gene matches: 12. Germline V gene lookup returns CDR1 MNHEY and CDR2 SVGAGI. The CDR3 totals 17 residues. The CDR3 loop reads CASSYGSTGVPTYEQYF. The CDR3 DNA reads TGTGCCAGCAGTTACGGATCTACAGGGGTTCCTACCTACGAGCAGTACTTC.

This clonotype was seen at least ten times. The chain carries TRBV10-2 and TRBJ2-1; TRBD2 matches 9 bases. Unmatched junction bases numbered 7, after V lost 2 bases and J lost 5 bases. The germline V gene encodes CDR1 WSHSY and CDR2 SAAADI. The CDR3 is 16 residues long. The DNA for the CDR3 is TGCGCCAGCAGTGAGGTCTATGGACTAGCGAACAATGAGCAGTTCTTC. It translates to CASSEVYGLANNEQFF.